This T cell receptor beta chain was recorded in a study of technical replicates of blood from several donors. This clone has a single count. Sequenced by immunoSEQ multiplex PCR; TCRdb stores in-frame clones only, minus some. The sample records about 76,000 clones, around 86% being singletons. This CDR3 is 15 amino acids long. Sequencing input: PBMCs. The receptor comes from a human donor in good health. Some clones in this sample may be carry-over from other donors' samples. V and J are TRBV21-1 and TRBJ2-7; the table names TRBD2, a call not compared with the DNA. TRBV21-1 is a pseudogene locus. DNA of the CDR3: TGTGCCAGCAGCAAAGACACCAGGGATCGGAGGGTGCAGTACTTC. Amino acid sequence: CASSKDTRDRRVQYF.